A single sample is the source of the 30 T cell receptor beta chains below, sequenced in a study of CD8 T cells in Susac syndrome. A quantity of about 0.5 to 1 ug RNA underwent reverse transcription using random hexamers. TCRdb fed the immunoSEQ multiplex PCR reads into MiXCR, producing one record per CDR3 protein. The data hold about 190,000 distinct CDR3 sequences, with around 95% observed a single time. Sequencing was performed on CD4+ T cells from PBMCs. The source is a human donor in good health.

The genes are TRBV28 and TRBJ2-1; D is ambiguous. Per germline, CDR1 MDHEN and CDR2 SYDVKM. V lost 3 bases and J 5 bases, leaving 11 bases between the germline ends. The CDR3 is 14 residues long. CDR3 DNA: TGTGCCAGCAGTTTGGTACAGCGCGACAATGAGCAGTTCTTC. Protein: CASSLVQRDNEQFF.

The V gene is TRBV3-1, the J gene TRBJ2-2; D uncertain. V lost 2 bases and J lost 3, with 16 bases in between. Germline V CDR1 and CDR2: LGHDT, YNNKEL (reference sequence). The CDR3 spans 17 residues. As DNA, the CDR3 is TGTGCCAGCAGCCAACGACTGCAGACCCGATACACCGGGGAGCTGTTTTTT. Translation gives CASSQRLQTRYTGELFF.

The chain combines TRBV20-1 with TRBJ2-1; possibly TRBD1 or TRBD2 for D (5 bases each). Looked up from germline, CDR1 is DFQATT and CDR2 is SNEGSKA (reference sequence). The CDR3 has 11 residues. Trimming removed 5 bases from V and 10 bases from J, with 12 bases in between. CDR3 nucleotide sequence: TGCAGTGCTTGGGACGGCGAGGAGCAGTTCTTC. Protein product: CSAWDGEEQFF.

In its sample, this clonotype was seen once. The CDR3 spells CGAATSYEQYV. CDR3 in DNA: TGTGGGGCAGCTACTTCCTACGAGCAGTACGTC. The chain links TRBV29-1 to TRBJ2-7, with a possible D match to TRBD1 (5 bases). Germline V gene data show CDR1 as SQVTM and CDR2 as ANQGSEA. CDR3 length: 11 amino acids.

The rearrangement joins TRBV9 to TRBJ1-3; perhaps TRBD1 as D (6 bases). CDR3 length: 13 amino acids. The germline gives CDR1 SGDLS, CDR2 YYNGEE. V dropped 6 bases and J dropped 3 bases, with 10 bases sitting between them. The CDR3 reads CASTQGHGNTIYF. CDR3 nucleotides: TGTGCCAGCACACAGGGTCATGGAAACACCATATATTTT. Based on the CDR3 plus reference TRBV9 and TRBJ1-3, the full variable domain is DSGVTQTPKHLITATGQRVTLRCSPRSGDLSVYWYQQSLDQGLQFLIQYYNGEERAKGNILERFSAQQFPDLHSELNLSSLELGDSALYFCASTQGHGNTIYFGEGSWLTVV.

The rearrangement uses TRBV29-1 and TRBJ2-3; the D is unclear. With 0 bases removed from V and 7 bases from J, the gap between germline ends came to 8 bases. The CDR3 is 12 residues long. Germline loops: CDR1 SQVTM, CDR2 ANQGSEA. The CDR3 sequence: CSVEDNRNTQYF. In nucleotides, the CDR3 is TGCAGCGTTGAAGATAACCGGAATACGCAGTATTTT.

The chain has TRBV3-1 and TRBJ2-5, with D perhaps matching TRBD2 (7 bases). Germline V gene sequence: CDR1 LGHDT, CDR2 YNNKEL (reference sequence). V lost 3 bases and J 4 bases, leaving 15 bases between the germline ends. The CDR3 has 15 residues. The CDR3 protein is CASSQVRGLGETQYF. The CDR3 bases are TGTGCCAGCAGCCAGGTGCGGGGGCTAGGAGAGACCCAGTACTTC.

The chain carries TRBV15 and TRBJ1-4; TRBD1 matches at 9 bases. The germline gives CDR1 LNHNV, CDR2 YYDKDF (reference sequence). The ends lost 1 base at V and 8 bases at J; junction bases unmatched: 2. CDR3 length: 14 residues. CDR3: CATSRGTGEEKLFF. CDR3 DNA: TGTGCCACCAGCAGAGGGACAGGGGAGGAAAAACTGTTTTTT.

CDR3 loop: CSAKSSRQAHGNTIYF. Written as DNA, the CDR3 is TGCAGTGCCAAAAGTTCCCGACAGGCACATGGAAACACCATATATTTT. V gene TRBV20-1 combines with J gene TRBJ1-3; TRBD1 is a possible D gene (6 bases). Trimming pared 6 bases from V and 3 bases from J, leaving 21 bases between. Germline V CDR1 and CDR2: DFQATT, SNEGSKA (reference sequence). The CDR3 extends over 16 amino acids.

This rearrangement joins TRBV29-1 to TRBJ2-1; TRBD1 agrees at 11 bases. Germline values: CDR1 SQVTM, CDR2 ANQGSEA. This CDR3 spans 14 amino acids. V was pared by 7 bases and J by 11 bases, with 13 bases of the junction left unmatched. The CDR3: CSGRPGQGVGKQFF. CDR3 nucleotides: TGCAGCGGCCGACCGGGACAGGGGGTCGGTAAGCAGTTCTTC.

The chain joins TRBV15 to TRBJ2-7; D gene uncertain. CDR1 is LNHNV and CDR2 is YYDKDF in the germline V gene (reference sequence). The V end lost 0 bases, the J end lost 0 bases, and 6 bases lay between the germline ends. This CDR3 contains 14 residues. The CDR3, as DNA: TGTGCCACCAGCAGAGACTTCGGCTCCTACGAGCAGTACGTC. Protein: CATSRDFGSYEQYV.

This clonotype has only a few counts. V is TRBV20-1 and J is TRBJ2-7; a weak D match, TRBD1 (6 bases). Trimming left V 4 bases short and J 6 bases short, with 10 bases between. CDR3 size: 11 residues. The germline V gene encodes CDR1 DFQATT and CDR2 SNEGSKA (reference sequence). Here the CDR3 reads CSATQGGEQYV. CDR3 DNA sequence: TGCAGTGCTACACAGGGTGGCGAGCAGTACGTC.

The chain carries TRBV23-1 and TRBJ2-7; 12 bases agree with TRBD2. TRBV23-1 is noted as an ORF with a role that remains uncertain. This CDR3 is 15 amino acids long. J gave up 4 bases and V 10 bases, and 11 bases lay outside the gene matches. CDR3 region: CATYLTSGSWYEQYV. DNA for the CDR3: TGCGCCACGTACCTGACTAGCGGGAGCTGGTACGAGCAGTACGTC.

This sequence joins TRBV12-3 or TRBV12-4 and TRBJ2-1; 7 nucleotides align to TRBD1. The CDR3 spans 12 residues. V shed 10 bases, J shed 5 bases, and the junction held 5 bases outside the gene matches. In DNA form, the CDR3 reads TGTGCCACAGGGACAGCCAACAATGAGCAGTTCTTC. Residues: CATGTANNEQFF.

This clonotype is a singleton in its sample. V gene TRBV6-6 combines with J gene TRBJ1-1, with 7 nucleotides matching TRBD1. CDR1 is MNHNY and CDR2 is SVGAGI in the germline V gene (reference sequence). The CDR3 runs 15 residues. V lost 5 bases, J lost 3 bases, and 9 bases stayed unmatched. CDR3: CASSRSQGTYTEAFF. CDR3 DNA: TGTGCCAGCAGTCGTTCACAGGGGACCTACACTGAAGCTTTCTTT.

The V gene is TRBV6-6, the J gene TRBJ1-1; D uncertain. This CDR3 spans 11 amino acids. Looked up from germline, CDR1 is MNHNY and CDR2 is SVGAGI (reference sequence). Deletions cut 5 bases from V and 5 bases from J, with 6 bases between. The CDR3 region has the DNA TGTGCCAGCAGTCGGCGGACTGAAGCTTTCTTT. Its protein is CASSRRTEAFF.

The genes are TRBV27 and TRBJ1-1, with a tentative D call TRBD1 (6 bases). The germline V gene has CDR1 MNHEY and CDR2 SMNVEV (reference sequence). This CDR3 comprises 15 residues. Trimming cost V 2 bases and J 5 bases, with 15 bases left between them. CDR3 amino acids: CASSLRGAGETEAFF. The CDR3 DNA sequence: TGTGCCAGCAGTTTACGGGGGGCCGGGGAAACTGAAGCTTTCTTT.

The chain is built from TRBV3-1 and TRBJ2-7, with unresolved D. The CDR3 loop spans 12 amino acids. The V end lost 1 base, the J end lost 5 bases, and 6 bases lay between the germline ends. Germline V gene data show CDR1 as LGHDT and CDR2 as YNNKEL (reference sequence). CDR3 region: CASSQVLDEQYF. The DNA of the CDR3 is TGTGCCAGCAGCCAAGTTCTGGACGAGCAGTACTTC.

The chain links TRBV15 to TRBJ2-5; D is uncertain. V was trimmed by 0 bases and J by 2 bases, leaving 7 bases between them. Germline V lookup: CDR1 LNHNV, CDR2 YYDKDF (reference sequence). CDR3 length: 14 amino acids. The CDR3 bases are TGTGCCACCAGCAGAGATAAGACACAAGAGACCCAGTACTTC. Its protein product is CATSRDKTQETQYF.

This clonotype occurred once. The V and J genes are TRBV2 and TRBJ1-5; a weak D match, TRBD1 (6 bases). V shed 5 bases and J shed 6 bases, with 20 bases lying between them. There are 16 residues in the CDR3. CDR1 and CDR2 (germline): SNHLY, FYNNEI. CDR3 coding DNA: TGTGCCAGCAGTTCCCCGGCGGGGGGAGGGGGTCAGCCCCAGCATTTT. Translated, it gives CASSSPAGGGGQPQHF.

J is TRBJ2-7 and V is TRBV3-1; perhaps TRBD1 as D (6 bases). The CDR3 has 13 residues. The germline CDR1 and CDR2 sequences are LGHDT and YNNKEL (reference sequence). Trimming stripped 0 bases from V and 7 bases from J, with 10 bases between. The CDR3 sequence: CASSQDHTGEQYV. In nucleotides, the CDR3 is TGTGCCAGCAGCCAAGATCACACAGGGGAGCAGTACGTC.

V gene TRBV12-3 or TRBV12-4 combines with J gene TRBJ2-4; D is unresolved. V lost 8 bases, J lost 1 base, and 9 bases lay in between. The CDR3 has 13 residues. CDR3 nucleotide sequence: TGTGCCAGCTGGAGAGGCGCCAAAAACATTCAGTACTTC. Its protein product is CASWRGAKNIQYF.

The chain has TRBV29-1 and TRBJ2-1, with D tentatively TRBD1 (5 bases). Trimming shortened V by 4 bases and J by 4 bases, and 8 bases separated the two germline ends. Germline assignment: CDR1 SQVTM and CDR2 ANQGSEA. The CDR3 totals 12 residues. CDR3 DNA: TGCAGCGTTGGAGACAGATACAATGAGCAGTTCTTC. Amino acids: CSVGDRYNEQFF.

This chain links TRBV6-2 or TRBV6-3 with TRBJ2-7; D might be TRBD1 (6 bases). V lost 4 bases to trimming and J lost 2 bases, with 9 bases between them. This CDR3 has 13 residues. Germline V gene data show CDR1 as MNHEY and CDR2 as SVGEGT. CDR3 coding DNA: TGTGCCAGCAGTTCAGGGGTTACCTACGAGCAGTACTTC. Protein sequence: CASSSGVTYEQYF.

This chain uses TRBV5-1 with TRBJ2-1, with D possibly TRBD2 on 6 matching bases. Trimming removed 7 bases from V and 8 bases from J, with 10 bases in between. Germline lookup yields CDR1 SGHRS and CDR2 YFSETQ. There are 11 residues in the CDR3. CDR3 coding DNA: TGCGCCAGCGGGGAGGAGGATGAGCAGTTCTTC. Its protein product is CASGEEDEQFF.

This clonotype was observed once. The chain links TRBV20-1 to TRBJ1-5, with a weak D call TRBD1 (6 bases). Germline CDR1 is DFQATT and CDR2 is SNEGSKA (reference sequence). The CDR3 runs 12 residues. V was shortened by 7 bases and J by 4 bases, with 11 bases between the two germline ends. For the CDR3, the DNA is TGCAGTGTCCTACAGGGAAATCAGCCCCAGCATTTT. Protein product: CSVLQGNQPQHF.

The chain recombines TRBV20-1 with TRBJ1-1; D gene uncertain. CDR3 length: 12 residues. With 1 base removed from V and 3 bases from J, the gap between germline ends came to 6 bases. Germline loops: CDR1 DFQATT, CDR2 SNEGSKA (reference sequence). The CDR3 DNA reads as TGCAGTGCTAGAGGCGGTTACACTGAAGCTTTCTTT. Amino acid sequence: CSARGGYTEAFF.

This clonotype was counted a single time. V usage is TRBV4-1 and J usage is TRBJ2-7, with D unclear. The CDR3 sequence is 12 residues long. Per germline, CDR1 MGHRA and CDR2 YSYEKL. Trimming pared 2 bases from V and 7 bases from J, leaving 9 bases between. CDR3 DNA: TGCGCCAGCAGCCAACCTGTGGGTGAGCAGTACTTC. Its protein is CASSQPVGEQYF.

The CDR3 region is CASSLAVRETQYF. In DNA form, the CDR3 reads TGTGCCAGCAGCCTAGCGGTAAGAGAGACCCAGTACTTC. V usage is TRBV3-1 and J usage is TRBJ2-5, with D maybe TRBD2 (6 bases). The V and J ends lost 4 bases and 4 bases respectively, with 10 bases between them. This CDR3 comprises 13 residues. Germline V gene lookup returns CDR1 LGHDT and CDR2 YNNKEL (reference sequence).

The V and J genes are TRBV4-3 and TRBJ2-2; possible D gene TRBD2, 5 bases. Trimming cost V 0 bases and J 7 bases, with 15 bases left between them. The CDR3 covers 16 residues. Germline assignment: CDR1 LGHNA and CDR2 YSLEER. The CDR3 DNA is TGCGCCAGCAGCCAAGATTCCGGGGTCCGTCACGGGGAGCTGTTTTTT. Encoded protein: CASSQDSGVRHGELFF.